This TCR beta chain is from a study of T cell responses to AZD1222 COVID-19 vaccine. Notes on the study in general: Repertoire sampling happened only post peak T cell response. The study found Spike-specific TCR breadth and depth rose after two AZD1222 doses. Donors, mostly white British, included more females; clonal diversity was possibly underestimated.

The CDR3 spans 13 residues. Germline CDR1 SGDLS, CDR2 YYNGEE. V dropped 3 bases and J dropped 5 bases, with 12 bases sitting between them. Regarding this clone: No antigen is known for it.

TCRdb's copy holds only in-frame clones and misses some; the assay was immunoSEQ multiplex PCR. Counted here are approximately 140,000 clones, about 94% occurring once; the ten biggest clones make up approximately 5.4%. The material was peripheral blood, obtained on day 0 of AZD1222 vaccination. The rearrangement uses TRBV9 and TRBJ2-7; D is perhaps TRBD1 (5 bases). This TCR derives from an adult in good health. The CDR3 DNA reads as TGTGCCAGCAGCGACCAGGGTGAGAACGAGCAGTACTTC. This gives the protein CASSDQGENEQYF.